These 19 T cell receptor beta chains originate from one sample sequenced in a study of blood T cell repertoires in COVID-19. Assay: immunoSEQ multiplex PCR; the TCRdb copy retains only in-frame clones and omits some. The sample lists hundreds of thousands of clones; around 87% were seen once. Sample: peripheral blood. The source of these receptors is a man between 65 and 85 years old with acute or convalescent COVID-19.

The chain combines TRBV30 with TRBJ1-1, with 7 bases identical to TRBD1. This CDR3 is built from 15 residues. Looked up from germline, CDR1 is GTSNPN and CDR2 is SVGIG (reference sequence). Trimming cost V 0 bases and J 0 bases; bases outside gene matches: 4. The CDR3 loop is CAWSVLDRMNTEAFF. CDR3 in DNA: TGTGCCTGGAGTGTACTGGACAGGATGAACACTGAAGCTTTCTTT.

The chain uses TRBV7-9 and TRBJ1-2, with TRBD1 matching over 7 bases. Trimming removed 5 bases from V and 4 bases from J; junction bases left unmatched: 7. The CDR3 has 14 amino acids. Per germline, CDR1 SEHNR and CDR2 FQNEAQ (reference sequence). DNA of the CDR3: TGTGCCAGCAGCCCTAGGACAGGCATCTATGGCTACACCTTC. Translation gives CASSPRTGIYGYTF.

The chain recombines TRBV3-1 (or the pseudogene TRBV3-2) with TRBJ2-7, with D uncertain. CDR1 LGHDT and CDR2 YNNKEL come from the germline V gene (reference sequence). The CDR3 extends over 12 amino acids. Trimming cost V 1 base and J 5 bases, with 6 bases left between them. CDR3 sequence: CASSQVGDEQYF. In nucleotides, the CDR3 is TGTGCCAGCAGCCAAGTGGGCGACGAGCAGTACTTC.

The chain joins TRBV20-1 to TRBJ1-5; D gene ambiguous. With 1 base removed from V and 9 bases from J, the gap between germline ends came to 7 bases. CDR1 DFQATT and CDR2 SNEGSKA come from the germline V gene (reference sequence). The CDR3 extends over 11 amino acids. CDR3 region: CSARVGTPQHF. For the CDR3, the DNA is TGCAGTGCTAGAGTCGGTACGCCCCAGCATTTT.

This chain uses TRBV7-9 with TRBJ1-2, with 8 bases fitting TRBD1. The CDR3 runs to 14 residues. The ends lost 5 bases at V and 4 bases at J; junction bases unmatched: 6. Per germline, CDR1 SEHNR and CDR2 FQNEAQ (reference sequence). The CDR3 spells CASSRQGISYGYTF. The CDR3, as DNA: TGTGCCAGCAGCAGACAGGGGATTAGCTATGGCTACACCTTC.

This clone was observed a single time. The chain joins TRBV3-1 (or the pseudogene TRBV3-2) to TRBJ2-5; TRBD2 agrees at 7 bases. The length of the CDR3 is 15 residues. The V segment lost 1 base and the J segment 0 bases; nucleotides outside the gene matches: 2. Germline V gene data show CDR1 as LGHDT and CDR2 as YNNKEL (reference sequence). The CDR3 loop is CASSQVAGNQETQYF. The CDR3, as DNA: TGTGCCAGCAGCCAAGTAGCGGGCAACCAAGAGACCCAGTACTTC.

On this clone: Other DNA sequences from this sample encode an identical CDR3 as well. V usage is TRBV5-1 and J usage is TRBJ1-1; 8 bases match TRBD1. V shed 3 bases and J 3 bases; nucleotides not matched to a gene: 4. Germline V lookup: CDR1 SGHRS, CDR2 YFSETQ. The length of the CDR3 is 14 residues. The CDR3 nucleotides are TGCGCCAGCAGCTCACAGGGGGGTGACACTGAAGCTTTCTTT. This gives the protein CASSSQGGDTEAFF.

V is TRBV6-6 and J is TRBJ1-4; D is perhaps TRBD1 (5 bases). V was trimmed by 6 bases and J by 2 bases, leaving 13 bases between them. CDR3 length: 15 residues. Germline V CDR1 and CDR2: MNHNY, SVGAGI (reference sequence). The CDR3 here is CASSLGQGTNEKLFF. As DNA, the CDR3 is TGTGCCAGCAGCCTAGGGCAGGGTACTAATGAAAAACTGTTTTTT.

This sequence joins TRBV28 and TRBJ1-2, with D hard to call. Trimming removed 8 bases at V and 4 bases at J, with 20 bases between. The germline gives CDR1 MDHEN, CDR2 SYDVKM. The CDR3 is 15 amino acids. The CDR3, as DNA: TGTGCCAGCGTTCAGACCGGCGGGCCATCCTATGGCTACACCTTC. The encoded protein is CASVQTGGPSYGYTF.

The CDR3 loop reads CSATGVGQAFF. CDR3 sequence (DNA): TGCAGTGCAACAGGGGTAGGGCAAGCTTTCTTT. The chain links TRBV20-1 to TRBJ1-1; 7 positions match TRBD1. Germline V gene sequence: CDR1 DFQATT, CDR2 SNEGSKA (reference sequence). The CDR3 extends over 11 amino acids. After removal of 6 bases from V and 9 bases from J, the junction contained 7 bases not matched to a gene.

The chain combines TRBV2 with TRBJ2-3, with 7 positions matching TRBD1. CDR3 length: 15 residues. The germline V gene has CDR1 SNHLY and CDR2 FYNNEI. The J segment lost 2 bases and the V segment lost 7 bases, leaving 9 bases of the junction unmatched. This CDR3 is CASIPPGQLTDTQYF. The CDR3 bases are TGTGCCAGCATTCCCCCGGGACAGCTCACAGATACGCAGTATTTT. The full variable domain, with the rest looked up from reference TRBV2 and TRBJ2-3, is EPEVTQTPSHQVTQMGQEVILRCVPISNHLYFYWYRQILGQKVEFLVSFYNNEISEKSEIFDDQFSVERPDGSNFTLKIRSTKLEDSAMYFCASIPPGQLTDTQYFGPGTRLTVL.

V gene TRBV5-4 combines with J gene TRBJ1-1, with unresolved D. CDR1 and CDR2 (germline): SGHNT, YYREEE (reference sequence). CDR3 length: 13 amino acids. Trimming stripped 1 base from V and 2 bases from J, with 6 bases between. In DNA form, the CDR3 reads TGTGCCAGCAGCTTGCCGGGAAACACTGAAGCTTTCTTT. Its protein product is CASSLPGNTEAFF.

The chain recombines TRBV10-3 with TRBJ2-2; D is unclear. Between the trimmed V and J ends, which lost 4 bases and 1 base, there was a span of 10 bases. The length of the CDR3 is 15 residues. CDR1 and CDR2 (germline): ENHRY, SYGVKD. The CDR3 protein is CAISVESRNTGELFF. The CDR3 nucleotides are TGTGCCATCAGTGTTGAGTCTCGGAACACCGGGGAGCTGTTTTTT.

The chain uses TRBV5-4 and TRBJ2-2; D perhaps matches TRBD1 (5 bases). There are 15 residues in the CDR3. V lost 4 bases to trimming and J lost 0 bases, with 10 bases between them. Germline assignment: CDR1 SGHNT and CDR2 YYREEE (reference sequence). DNA for the CDR3: TGTGCCAGCAGCCAAGACAGAACGAACACCGGGGAGCTGTTTTTT. Translated, it gives CASSQDRTNTGELFF.

This clone was detected only once. The CDR3 region is CASSPKGRLAGSGYEQYF. CDR3 nucleotide sequence: TGTGCCAGTAGTCCAAAAGGAAGACTAGCGGGAAGTGGCTACGAGCAGTACTTC. This chain uses TRBV19 with TRBJ2-7; 11 bases fit TRBD2. The CDR3 consists of 18 residues. Germline values: CDR1 LNHDA, CDR2 SQIVND (reference sequence). V shed 5 bases and J 3 bases; nucleotides not matched to a gene: 15. The variable domain in full, with the rest retrieved from reference TRBV19 and TRBJ2-7, is DGGITQSPKYLFRKEGQNVTLSCEQNLNHDAMYWYRQDPGQGLRLIYYSQIVNDFQKGDIAEGYSVSREKKESFPLTVTSAQKNPTAFYLCASSPKGRLAGSGYEQYFGPGTRLTVT.

CDR3 DNA: TGTGCCAGCAGCCAAGATACAATCTACGAGCAGTACTTC. Its translation is CASSQDTIYEQYF. The gene calls are TRBV14 and TRBJ2-7; the D is unclear. This CDR3 contains 13 residues. Trimming took 0 bases from V and 3 from J, leaving 6 bases between them. The germline CDR1 and CDR2 sequences are SGHDN and FVKESK.

In its sample, this clone was seen once. The V and J genes are TRBV6-5 and TRBJ2-5, with 10 bases that match TRBD2. The V segment lost 6 bases and the J segment 2 bases; nucleotides outside the gene matches: 6. CDR1 and CDR2 (germline): MNHEY, SVGAGI. The CDR3 is 15 residues long. The CDR3 sequence: CASRNSGGRQETQYF. The CDR3 nucleotides read TGTGCCAGCAGGAATAGCGGGGGGAGGCAAGAGACCCAGTACTTC.

The chain is built from TRBV19 and TRBJ1-2; the D gene is possibly TRBD1 (6 bases). Trimming shortened V by 2 bases and J by 3 bases, and 13 bases separated the two germline ends. Per germline, CDR1 LNHDA and CDR2 SQIVND (reference sequence). This CDR3 comprises 15 residues. CDR3 region: CASSIIGGRDYGYTF. The CDR3 nucleotides are TGTGCCAGTAGTATAATCGGGGGGCGCGACTATGGCTACACCTTC. The full variable domain, in which reference TRBV19 and TRBJ1-2 provide the parts outside the CDR3, is DGGITQSPKYLFRKEGQNVTLSCEQNLNHDAMYWYRQDPGQGLRLIYYSQIVNDFQKGDIAEGYSVSREKKESFPLTVTSAQKNPTAFYLCASSIIGGRDYGYTFGSGTRLTVV.

This chain links TRBV7-8 with TRBJ2-5, with 7 bases fitting TRBD1. This CDR3 is 13 amino acids long. Germline-derived CDR1 and CDR2 are SGHVS and FQNEAQ. The V segment lost 6 bases and the J segment 4 bases; nucleotides outside the gene matches: 5. DNA for the CDR3: TGTGCCAGCAGACAGGGGATGGGAGAGACCCAGTACTTC. This codes for CASRQGMGETQYF. Drawing the rest from reference TRBV7-8 and TRBJ2-5, the complete variable domain is GAGVSQSPRYKVAKRGQDVALRCDPISGHVSLFWYQQALGQGPEFLTYFQNEAQLDKSGLPSDRFFAERPEGSVSTLKIQRTQQEDSAVYLCASRQGMGETQYFGPGTRLLVL.